This is a list of T cell receptor beta chains from one sample in a study of PD-L1 blockade in urothelial cancer. Some clones are missing from TCRdb's copy, which holds only in-frame ones; the method was immunoSEQ multiplex PCR. The sample has approximately 50,000 clones, roughly 91% seen once. The sample in question was PBMCs, obtained around atezolizumab (anti-PD-L1) treatment. These receptors all stem from a man between 60 and 75 years old with urothelial cancer. CDR3s include the opening cysteine and the closing phenylalanine or tryptophan. The D gene is left open where the match is weak. The size of a clone is reported for some rows only, either as once, few or many, or as a class for expanded clones.

j_gene: TRBJ1-2
abundance: NA
v_gene: TRBV18
d_gene: TRBD1
CDR3nt: TGTGCCAGCTCCCTACGACAGGGCGAATATGGCTACACCTTC
CDR3aa: CASSLRQGEYGYTF

j_gene: TRBJ1-3
abundance: NA
v_gene: TRBV9
d_gene: NA
CDR3nt: TGTGCCAGCAGCCCTAGCCGAAACACCATATATTTT
CDR3aa: CASSPSRNTIYF

j_gene: TRBJ2-3
abundance: NA
v_gene: TRBV5-1
d_gene: NA
CDR3nt: TGCGCCAGCAGCTTGGCGGGACTCTACACAGATACGCAGTATTTT
CDR3aa: CASSLAGLYTDTQYF

j_gene: TRBJ2-7
abundance: NA
v_gene: TRBV6-1
d_gene: TRBD1
CDR3nt: TGTGCCAGCCTTACTCGGACAGGGATATACGAGCAGTACTTC
CDR3aa: CASLTRTGIYEQYF

j_gene: TRBJ2-1
abundance: NA
v_gene: TRBV6-4
d_gene: TRBD1
CDR3nt: TGTGCCAGCAGCGCCCGGGTGACAGGGGACTCCTACAATGAGCAGTTCTTC
CDR3aa: CASSARVTGDSYNEQFF

j_gene: TRBJ2-1
abundance: once
v_gene: TRBV5-1
d_gene: TRBD2
CDR3nt: TGCGCCAGCAGCGCCAAGACTAGCGGTTCAACAAAATACAATGAGCAGTTCTTC
CDR3aa: CASSAKTSGSTKYNEQFF

j_gene: TRBJ1-1
abundance: NA
v_gene: TRBV13
d_gene: NA
CDR3nt: TGTGCCAGCAGCTGGGGGGAGTCCAACACTGAAGCTTTCTTT
CDR3aa: CASSWGESNTEAFF

j_gene: TRBJ2-5
abundance: NA
v_gene: TRBV4-1
d_gene: NA
CDR3nt: TGCGCCAGCAGCCAAGGTGCAGGGGTAGAGACCCAGTACTTC
CDR3aa: CASSQGAGVETQYF

j_gene: TRBJ2-1
abundance: NA
v_gene: TRBV6-5
d_gene: TRBD2
CDR3nt: TGTGCCAGCAGTTCGGGACTAGCGGGACGTAATGAGCAGTTCTTC
CDR3aa: CASSSGLAGRNEQFF

j_gene: TRBJ2-3
abundance: NA
v_gene: TRBV5-1
d_gene: TRBD1
CDR3nt: TGCGCCAGCACTACAGGGGTCACAGATACGCAGTATTTT
CDR3aa: CASTTGVTDTQYF

j_gene: TRBJ2-1
abundance: NA
v_gene: TRBV4-1
d_gene: NA
CDR3nt: TGCGCCAGCAGCCAAGATGCGGGGTTTAATGAGCAGTTCTTC
CDR3aa: CASSQDAGFNEQFF

j_gene: TRBJ2-3
abundance: NA
v_gene: TRBV19
d_gene: TRBD1
CDR3nt: TGTGCCAGTACGGGGAGAGGGGGACAGGGGACAGATACGCAGTATTTT
CDR3aa: CASTGRGGQGTDTQYF

j_gene: TRBJ2-7
abundance: NA
v_gene: TRBV4-1
d_gene: TRBD1
CDR3nt: TGCGCCAGCAGCCGTCTCGGACAGGCGTACGAGCAGTACTTC
CDR3aa: CASSRLGQAYEQYF

j_gene: TRBJ2-7
abundance: NA
v_gene: TRBV19
d_gene: TRBD1
CDR3nt: TGTGCCAGTAGTGCGGGGACAGGGGCTACCTACGAGCAGTACTTC
CDR3aa: CASSAGTGATYEQYF

j_gene: TRBJ2-7
abundance: NA
v_gene: TRBV7-2
d_gene: TRBD1
CDR3nt: TGTGCCAGCAGCCCCCGACAGGGTTCCTACGAGCAGTACTTC
CDR3aa: CASSPRQGSYEQYF

j_gene: TRBJ2-7
abundance: NA
v_gene: TRBV14
d_gene: NA
CDR3nt: TGTGCCAGCAGCCAAGATCAAGGGAGGGGGGGCGAGCAGTACTTC
CDR3aa: CASSQDQGRGGEQYF

j_gene: TRBJ2-6
abundance: once
v_gene: TRBV7-2
d_gene: NA
CDR3nt: TGTGCCAGCAGCCGGGGGGCGACCCGATCTGGGGCCAACGTCCTGACTTTC
CDR3aa: CASSRGATRSGANVLTF

j_gene: TRBJ2-6
abundance: NA
v_gene: TRBV2
d_gene: NA
CDR3nt: TGTGCCAGCAGACGGACGGAGGGAGGTGGGGCCAACGTCCTGACTTTC
CDR3aa: CASRRTEGGGANVLTF